The TCR beta chain under discussion was sequenced for a study of regulatory T cells in long-lasting Graves disease (dated by TCRdb to the early 2020s). Describing the broader study: Patients with newly diagnosed Graves' disease had been on antithyroid drugs for under 3 months. Patients with persistent Graves' disease were compared with patients with newly diagnosed Graves' disease using TCR sequencing and RNA sequencing of peripheral blood. A total of roughly 35 samples underwent TCR sequencing: about 13 from persistent and roughly 20 from newly diagnosed Graves' disease patients. The study was registered as a clinical trial and conducted in China. The paper as a whole reports these results and caveats: Preferential use of TRBV28, TRBJ1-2 and TRBJ2-5 was observed in persistent disease, whereas TRBV20-1 and TRBJ2-1 were favored in newly diagnosed disease. Persistent patients shared more public clonotypes among themselves (2,741) than newly diagnosed patients did (about 970). The authors noted that the small sample size was a limitation that may lower accuracy. Persistent Graves' disease patients showed lower TCR Shannon entropy and fewer highly expanded clones than newly diagnosed patients, suggesting clonal expansion. Only the TCR beta chain was sequenced and analyzed. Because the primary lesion, thyroid tissue, could not be accessed, the study looked at peripheral blood alone.

Libraries were prepared through multiplex PCR. Sequencing used an Illumina HiSeq 4000. iRepertoire HTBI primers and Arm-PCR amplification of CDR3 regions were used to construct TCR beta libraries. Before sequencing, the PCR products underwent gel purification. The authors' analysis ran thus. A total of some 60 TRBV and 14 TRBJ segments were identified across samples and were used for gene usage analysis of CDR3 amino acid clonotypes. Filtered high-quality paired reads were merged into contigs using COPE and FqMerger. BLAST was used to align contigs to IMGT TRBV, TRBD and TRBJ reference genes, with CDR3 defined following IMGT. Any clonotype with a frequency above 0.1% was classified as a highly expanded clone. Repertoire diversity was measured by Shannon entropy, and V-J evenness by the Gini coefficient. A clonotype found in more than one individual was treated as public. Using fastp at Q25 and MiXCR, TCRdb reprocessed the public reads and kept productive beta chains. One record per CDR3 amino acid sequence lists the most common genes and DNA. The V and J calls here are based on TCRdb, not the publication. The sample table records roughly 380,000 distinct CDR3 sequences; around 15% of these occur just once. Jointly, the top ten make up 22% of the sample.

The CDR3 runs 14 residues from the cysteine to the phenylalanine. Kept here is only the CDR3 DNA, which spans 42 bases and is read in frame from base 1. The junction shows trimming of 6 bases on V and 9 bases on J, and the gene matches do not reach 4 bases of it. The sample's time point label, decoded: newly diagnosed GD, antithyroid drugs for less than 3 months. RNA was extracted from PBMCs in TRIzol for both TCR sequencing and RNA sequencing. The diagnosis of Graves' disease was made according to American Thyroid Association guidelines. Recruitment of patients was carried out at an endocrinology department in Xi'an, China. From each patient, around 9 milliliters of peripheral blood was collected into an EDTA anticoagulant tube. Ficoll Paque Plus density gradient separation was used to isolate PBMCs, and no further T cell sorting was performed. An Agilent 2100 Bioanalyzer and agarose gel were used to assess RNA quality, and a NanoDrop 2000 was used to measure RNA concentration.

This clonotype has at least ten counts. Its antigen is still unknown. No base qualities exist here, and no much larger clone lies one base off it. This clonotype was obtained from a female donor with Graves disease. The specimen was peripheral blood mononuclear cells (PBMCs), collected at new diagnosis, from a patient treated with antithyroid drugs. This chain joins TRBV12-3 or TRBV12-4 to TRBJ2-1; 14 bases in the junction line up with TRBD2. The nucleotides read TGTGCCAGCAGGACTAGCGGGAGGGCCAGTGAGCAGTTCTTC. Translated, it gives CASRTSGRASEQFF.